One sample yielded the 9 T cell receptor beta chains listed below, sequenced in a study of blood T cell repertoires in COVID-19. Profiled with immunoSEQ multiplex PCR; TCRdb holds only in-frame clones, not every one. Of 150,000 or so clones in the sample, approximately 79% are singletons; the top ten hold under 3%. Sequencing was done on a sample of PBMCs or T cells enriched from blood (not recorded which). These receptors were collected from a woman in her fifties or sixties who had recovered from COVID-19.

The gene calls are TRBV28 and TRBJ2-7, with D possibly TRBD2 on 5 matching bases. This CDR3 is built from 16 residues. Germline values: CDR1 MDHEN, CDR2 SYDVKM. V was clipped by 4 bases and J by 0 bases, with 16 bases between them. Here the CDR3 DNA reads TGTGCCAGCAGTTCTTATGTGGGAGCCCTCTCCTACGAGCAGTACTTC. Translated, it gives CASSSYVGALSYEQYF.

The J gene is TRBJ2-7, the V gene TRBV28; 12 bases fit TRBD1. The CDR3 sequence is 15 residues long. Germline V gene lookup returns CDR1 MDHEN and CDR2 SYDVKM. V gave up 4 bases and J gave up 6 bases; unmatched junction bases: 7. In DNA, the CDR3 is TGTGCCAGCAGTTCACCGGGACAGGGGGCATCCGAGCAGTACTTC. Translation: CASSSPGQGASEQYF.

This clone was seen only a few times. CDR3 amino acids: CASSQDWGGNRGSFALHF. CDR3 nucleotide sequence: TGTGCCAGCAGCCAAGATTGGGGAGGAAACAGGGGTAGTTTCGCCCTCCACTTT. The chain uses TRBV3-1 (or the pseudogene TRBV3-2) and TRBJ1-6, with 7 positions matching TRBD1. Looked up from germline, CDR1 is LGHDT and CDR2 is YNNKEL (reference sequence). The V and J ends lost 0 bases and 14 bases, in that order; junction bases with no gene match: 19. The CDR3 spans 18 residues.

Written as DNA, the CDR3 is TGTGCCAGCAGTTTAGGGGGGGGGAGGGCTTTCTTT. Its translation: CASSLGGGRAFF. The chain recombines TRBV27 with TRBJ1-1, with TRBD1 as a possible D gene (5 bases). The CDR3 spans 12 residues. Germline CDR1 reads MNHEY; CDR2 reads SMNVEV (reference sequence). Trimming removed 2 bases from V and 11 bases from J, with 12 bases in between.

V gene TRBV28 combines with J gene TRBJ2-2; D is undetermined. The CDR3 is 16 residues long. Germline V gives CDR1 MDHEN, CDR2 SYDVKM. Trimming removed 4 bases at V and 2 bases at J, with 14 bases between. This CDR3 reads CASSYLRPLNTGELFF. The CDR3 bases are TGTGCCAGCAGTTATTTGCGCCCGCTCAACACCGGGGAGCTGTTTTTT. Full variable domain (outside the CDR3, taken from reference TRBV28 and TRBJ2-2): DVKVTQSSRYLVKRTGEKVFLECVQDMDHENMFWYRQDPGLGLRLIYFSYDVKMKEKGDIPEGYSVSREKKERFSLILESASTNQTSMYLCASSYLRPLNTGELFFGEGSRLTVL.

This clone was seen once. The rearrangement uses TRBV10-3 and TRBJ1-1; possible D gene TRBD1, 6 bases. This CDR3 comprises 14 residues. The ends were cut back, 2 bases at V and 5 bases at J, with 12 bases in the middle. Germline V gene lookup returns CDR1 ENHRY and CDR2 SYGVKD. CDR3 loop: CAISEEAGATEAFF. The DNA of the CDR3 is TGTGCCATCAGTGAGGAGGCAGGGGCGACTGAAGCTTTCTTT.

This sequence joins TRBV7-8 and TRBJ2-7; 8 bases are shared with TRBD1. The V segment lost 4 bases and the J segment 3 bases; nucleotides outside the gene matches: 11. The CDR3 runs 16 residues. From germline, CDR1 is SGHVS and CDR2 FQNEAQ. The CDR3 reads CASSSRGRGLDYEQYF. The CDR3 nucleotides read TGTGCCAGCAGCTCAAGGGGCAGGGGGCTTGACTACGAGCAGTACTTC.

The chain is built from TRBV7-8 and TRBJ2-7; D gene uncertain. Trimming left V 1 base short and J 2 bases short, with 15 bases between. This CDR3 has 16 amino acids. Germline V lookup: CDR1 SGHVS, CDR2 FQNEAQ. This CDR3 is CASSLGGGSYPYEQYF. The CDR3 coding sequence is TGTGCCAGCAGCTTAGGAGGCGGTTCTTACCCCTACGAGCAGTACTTC.

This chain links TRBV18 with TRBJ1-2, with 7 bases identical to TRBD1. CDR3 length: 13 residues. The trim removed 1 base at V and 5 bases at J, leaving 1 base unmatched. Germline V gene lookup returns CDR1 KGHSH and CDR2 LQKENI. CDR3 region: CASSPQGAYGYTF. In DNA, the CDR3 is TGTGCCAGCTCACCACAGGGGGCTTATGGCTACACCTTC.